The 20 T cell receptor beta chains below come from one sample, sequenced in a study of cytomegalovirus exposure and HLA in healthy donors. Primers: 60 Vbeta forward and 13 Jbeta reverse. Assay used: immunoSEQ multiplex PCR; TCRdb lists only in-frame clones, some missing. The repertoire table contains some 130,000 clones. Source material: PBMCs. These receptors were collected from a man younger than 30 in good health and CMV-seronegative.

CDR3 DNA: TGTGCCAGCAGTCTAACTAGCGGGAGGTCGGACATTCAGTACTTC. Protein: CASSLTSGRSDIQYF. This chain links TRBV27 with TRBJ2-4; 12 positions agree with TRBD2. Germline lookup yields CDR1 MNHEY and CDR2 SMNVEV (reference sequence). Losses at the gene ends were 5 bases for V and 8 bases for J; bases not matched to a gene: 7. This CDR3 has 15 amino acids.

The gene calls are TRBV28 and TRBJ2-3; TRBD2 agrees at 13 bases. CDR1 and CDR2 (germline): MDHEN, SYDVKM. CDR3 length equals 16 residues. Trimming took 5 bases from V and 3 from J; bases not matched to a gene: 5. This CDR3 reads CASSPGGLAGTDTQYF. For the CDR3, the DNA is TGTGCCAGCAGTCCCGGGGGACTAGCGGGGACAGATACGCAGTATTTT.

The CDR3 loop is CASSQDLTGEQFF. The CDR3 nucleotides are TGCGCCAGCAGCCAAGATCTTACTGGTGAGCAGTTCTTC. This sequence joins TRBV4-1 and TRBJ2-1; D is uncertain. This CDR3 has 13 amino acids. V lost 0 bases, J lost 9 bases, and 9 bases lay in between. CDR1 is MGHRA, CDR2 YSYEKL, per germline.

The V and J genes are TRBV5-1 and TRBJ2-7; weak D call: TRBD1 (6 bases). Germline CDR1 SGHRS, CDR2 YFSETQ. V dropped 0 bases and J dropped 2 bases, with 12 bases sitting between them. This CDR3 comprises 15 residues. The CDR3 spells CASSLDRAETYEQYF. CDR3 DNA sequence: TGCGCCAGCAGCTTGGACAGGGCAGAAACCTACGAGCAGTACTTC.

The V and J genes are TRBV28 and TRBJ2-7, with TRBD1 matching over 9 bases. The V gene's germline CDR1 is MDHEN and CDR2 SYDVKM. Unmatched junction bases numbered 11, after V lost 10 bases and J lost 4 bases. The CDR3 loop spans 14 amino acids. The chain's CDR3 is CAIGGTGSSYEQYF. Written as DNA, the CDR3 is TGTGCCATCGGAGGGACAGGGAGTTCGTACGAGCAGTACTTC.

V is TRBV6-1 and J is TRBJ2-7; TRBD2 aligns across 11 bases. The CDR3 has 14 amino acids. Trimming removed 11 bases from V and 2 bases from J; junction bases left unmatched: 8. Germline CDR1 and CDR2: MNHNS and SASEGT. The CDR3: CAPGTSGLPYEQYF. For the CDR3, the DNA is TGTGCCCCCGGGACTAGCGGCTTACCCTACGAGCAGTACTTC.

The V and J genes are TRBV7-5 and TRBJ2-4; the table names TRBD2, a call not compared with the DNA. TRBV7-5 is annotated as a pseudogene. CDR3 length equals 19 residues. The chain's CDR3 is CVRRRSLAGDRVSKNIQYF. The CDR3 nucleotides read TGTGTCAGAAGGAGATCTCTAGCGGGGGATCGGGTGTCCAAAAACATTCAGTACTTC.

The J gene is TRBJ2-3, the V gene TRBV4-2; the D gene is possibly TRBD1 (6 bases). In germline, CDR1 is LGHNA, CDR2 YNFKEQ. V was pared by 1 base and J by 3 bases, with 14 bases between. This CDR3 has 16 amino acids. The CDR3 nucleotides are TGTGCCAGCAGCCAAGCCCAGGGGTTTGCAACAGATACGCAGTATTTT. Translated, it gives CASSQAQGFATDTQYF.

The chain carries TRBV4-3 and TRBJ1-4; no firm D call. The germline gives CDR1 LGHNA, CDR2 YSLEER. Trimming left V 0 bases short and J 4 bases short, with 12 bases between. The CDR3 has 16 residues. CDR3 in amino acids: CASSQEGRAFNEKLFF. The CDR3 region has the DNA TGCGCCAGCAGCCAAGAAGGGAGGGCGTTTAATGAAAAACTGTTTTTT.

The chain joins TRBV28 to TRBJ2-6, with D possibly matching TRBD2 (5 bases). Germline CDR1 reads MDHEN; CDR2 reads SYDVKM. V dropped 7 bases and J dropped 0 bases, with 10 bases sitting between them. The length of the CDR3 is 15 residues. This chain's CDR3 is CASNMGDSGANVLTF. Here the CDR3 DNA reads TGTGCCAGCAACATGGGAGACTCTGGGGCCAACGTCCTGACTTTC.

This sequence joins TRBV19 and TRBJ2-2; 10 bases agree with TRBD1. The CDR3 is 14 residues long. Germline assignment: CDR1 LNHDA and CDR2 SQIVND (reference sequence). The CDR3 DNA is TGTGCAACGACAGGGGGCGATCTCACCGGGGAGCTGTTTTTT. This gives the protein CATTGGDLTGELFF.

The chain has TRBV5-4 and TRBJ2-5; TRBD1 agrees at 8 bases. Germline V gene sequence: CDR1 SGHNT, CDR2 YYREEE (reference sequence). V was clipped by 0 bases and J by 5 bases; unmatched bases: 9. The CDR3 loop spans 16 amino acids. As DNA, the CDR3 is TGTGCCAGCAGCTTGGCCCCCGGGACAGGACAGGAGACCCAGTACTTC. Protein: CASSLAPGTGQETQYF.

This sequence joins TRBV7-9 and TRBJ2-7, with D possibly TRBD1 on 5 matching bases. Germline V gives CDR1 SEHNR, CDR2 FQNEAQ (reference sequence). The V gene lost 5 bases and the J gene lost 4 bases, with 12 bases spanning the gap. This CDR3 has 13 amino acids. CDR3 in DNA: TGTGCCAGCAGCCCATGGGGCTCGTACGAGCAGTACTTC. This encodes CASSPWGSYEQYF.

The J gene is TRBJ2-2, the V gene TRBV6-6; 10 bases fit TRBD2. With 8 bases clipped from V and 6 bases from J, the junction kept 3 bases outside the gene matches. The CDR3 sequence is 13 residues long. Germline-derived CDR1 and CDR2 are MNHNY and SVGAGI (reference sequence). CDR3 sequence reads: CASEREGSGELFF. As DNA, the CDR3 is TGTGCCAGCGAGCGGGAGGGTTCCGGGGAGCTGTTTTTT.

This chain links TRBV29-1 with TRBJ2-4; perhaps TRBD2 as D (6 bases). V lost 5 bases to trimming and J lost 0 bases, with 20 bases between them. This CDR3 is built from 17 residues. Germline CDR1 reads SQVTM; CDR2 reads ANQGSEA. CDR3 nucleotides: TGCAGCGTTCGTGGGGTTGCGGGGTCCCTAGCCAAAAACATTCAGTACTTC. It codes for CSVRGVAGSLAKNIQYF.

About this clone itself: One junction end does not reproduce the germline sequence, and a read error may be involved. The chain has TRBV6-1 and TRBJ2-7; the D gene is possibly TRBD2 (6 bases). This CDR3 is built from 13 residues. The germline V gene has CDR1 MNHNS and CDR2 SASEGT. CDR3 amino acids: CASSAPHGGRRDF. The CDR3 region has the DNA TGTGCCAGCAGTGCCCCTCACGGAGGGAGAAGGGACTTC.

The V and J genes are TRBV27 and TRBJ1-5; 7 bases fit TRBD1. CDR1 is MNHEY, CDR2 SMNVEV, per germline (reference sequence). V gave up 5 bases and J gave up 3 bases; unmatched junction bases: 4. This CDR3 region has 14 residues. CDR3 loop: CASSPTGINQPQHF. The CDR3 DNA sequence: TGTGCCAGCAGTCCGACAGGGATCAATCAGCCCCAGCATTTT.

V is TRBV25-1 and J is TRBJ2-7, with 9 positions matching TRBD1. Germline assignment: CDR1 MGHDK and CDR2 SYGVNS. Germline trimming cut 6 bases from V and 3 bases from J; bases unmatched to any gene: 3. This CDR3 has 13 residues. The CDR3 sequence is CASRGTGIYEQYF. CDR3 bases: TGTGCCAGCAGGGGGACAGGGATCTACGAGCAGTACTTC.

V usage is TRBV27 and J usage is TRBJ1-1, with D possibly matching TRBD1 (6 bases). The germline CDR1 and CDR2 sequences are MNHEY and SMNVEV (reference sequence). The CDR3 length is 14 residues. The ends were cut back, 5 bases at V and 11 bases at J, with 21 bases in the middle. The CDR3 DNA is TGTGCCAGCAGTCCCGGCCGCGGGTCAGGGGCGGCTTTCTTT. This sequence encodes CASSPGRGSGAAFF.

The rearrangement links TRBV5-1 to TRBJ1-1; 7 positions match TRBD1. The junction had 2 bases not matched to a gene; V was cut back by 0 bases and J by 3 bases. The V gene's germline CDR1 is SGHRS and CDR2 YFSETQ. This CDR3 has 14 residues. The CDR3 DNA reads TGCGCCAGCAGCTTGGTAGGGGGCGACACTGAAGCTTTCTTT. Residues: CASSLVGGDTEAFF.